The source of this T cell receptor beta chain is a study of T cell responses to AZD1222 COVID-19 vaccine. Trimming pared 6 bases from V and 2 bases from J, leaving 14 bases between. The CDR3 has 15 amino acids. Germline CDR1 is MDHEN and CDR2 is SYDVKM. Assay used: immunoSEQ multiplex PCR; TCRdb lists only in-frame clones, some missing. The sample includes about 120,000 clones, about 89% seen only once; the top ten take more than 9.5%. A remark on this clone: What it recognizes is unknown.

Study-level points and caveats: Following two doses of AZD1222, Spike-specific TCR breadth and depth rose. Unmutated regions of variants are reportedly targeted by nearly half of spike-specific TCRs. Among those given AZD1222, only 6 or 7 were seropositive at baseline.

This chain connects TRBV28 to TRBJ1-5; D not resolved. This sequence originates from an adult in good health. Sample: peripheral blood, taken on day 0 of MenACWY control vaccination. Here the CDR3 DNA reads TGTGCCAGCAGCCCCATAGTCAAGGGCAATCAGCCCCAGCATTTT. Amino acid sequence: CASSPIVKGNQPQHF.